Following are 14 T cell receptor beta chains from one sample sequenced in a study of Ad26.COV2.S vaccination and SARS-CoV-2 variants. TCRdb's copy holds only in-frame clones and misses some; the assay was immunoSEQ multiplex PCR. The sample consists of 300,000 to 400,000 clones, about 89% of them appearing once. Documented treatment: 19 received Ad26.COV2.S at low or high dose, single or two shots; about five received placebo; per-sample allocation not given. Collection of samples fell on day 63 after the first vaccine or placebo injection. Sample: peripheral blood, taken in a trial of Ad26.COV2.S vaccine versus placebo. These receptors were obtained from a person aged 18-60 years who received the Ad26.COV2.S COVID-19 vaccine or a placebo.

The gene calls are TRBV4-1 and TRBJ2-7; TRBD2 aligns across 7 bases. Germline CDR1 MGHRA, CDR2 YSYEKL. The length of the CDR3 is 13 residues. The V gene end was trimmed by 0 bases and the J gene end by 6 bases; junction bases not matched to a gene: 2. The CDR3 here is CASSQDRTSEQYF. The CDR3 DNA follows: TGCGCCAGCAGCCAAGATAGGACTAGCGAGCAGTACTTC.

The chain joins TRBV4-3 to TRBJ2-1; D unclear. Germline assignment: CDR1 LGHNA and CDR2 YSLEER. V was clipped by 1 base and J by 5 bases, with 12 bases between them. There are 15 residues in the CDR3. The CDR3 sequence: CASSQVRLPNNEQFF. The DNA of the CDR3 is TGCGCCAGCAGCCAAGTCCGGCTACCAAACAATGAGCAGTTCTTC.

The V and J genes are TRBV27 and TRBJ2-1; TRBD1 matches at 8 bases. CDR1 and CDR2 (germline): MNHEY, SMNVEV (reference sequence). After removal of 4 bases from V and 0 bases from J, the junction contained 14 bases not matched to a gene. This CDR3 has 19 amino acids. As DNA, the CDR3 is TGTGCCAGCAGTTCCCCGTATTCCTCCGGGACAGGCTCCTACAATGAGCAGTTCTTC. Its translation is CASSSPYSSGTGSYNEQFF.

This chain uses TRBV28 with TRBJ2-6; D gene ambiguous. The length of the CDR3 is 16 residues. Germline V gene lookup returns CDR1 MDHEN and CDR2 SYDVKM. Trimming removed 4 bases at V and 0 bases at J, with 10 bases between. CDR3 amino acids: CASSSYVRSGANVLTF. The DNA of the CDR3 is TGTGCCAGCAGTTCTTACGTCCGCTCTGGGGCCAACGTCCTGACTTTC.

This chain uses TRBV5-1 with TRBJ1-2; D is perhaps TRBD1 (5 bases). This CDR3 is 13 amino acids long. Germline V lookup: CDR1 SGHRS, CDR2 YFSETQ. Trimming removed 1 base at V and 6 bases at J, with 10 bases between. The CDR3 DNA sequence: TGCGCCAGCAGCTTGACGGGGGACCATGGCTACACCTTC. Translating it yields CASSLTGDHGYTF.

This clone appeared once. The genes are TRBV7-6 and TRBJ2-2, with 10 bases lining up with TRBD1. The V gene end was trimmed by 5 bases and the J gene end by 5 bases; junction bases not matched to a gene: 14. The V gene's germline CDR1 is SGHVS and CDR2 FNYEAQ. CDR3 length equals 18 residues. DNA for the CDR3: TGTGCCAGCAGCCAGGCCCTCGGACAGGGGGTAAATACCGGGGAGCTGTTTTTT. Translation gives CASSQALGQGVNTGELFF.

This clone appeared once. The rearrangement links TRBV10-3 to TRBJ1-2, with a possible D match to TRBD1 (6 bases). This CDR3 spans 14 amino acids. Germline assignment: CDR1 ENHRY and CDR2 SYGVKD. Trimming removed 10 bases from V and 1 base from J, with 16 bases in between. The CDR3 loop is CATRGDLINYGYTF. The CDR3 DNA reads TGTGCCACCAGGGGAGATTTGATTAACTATGGCTACACCTTC.

This chain links TRBV14 with TRBJ2-7; D ambiguous. The CDR3 is 16 amino acids. The germline V gene encodes CDR1 SGHDN and CDR2 FVKESK. The V end was cut by 5 bases, the J end by 3 bases, with 20 bases between. CDR3 amino acids: CASSGFFRSQIYEQYF. DNA of the CDR3: TGTGCCAGCAGCGGTTTCTTCAGGTCCCAAATCTACGAGCAGTACTTC.

V and J are TRBV6-5 and TRBJ2-7; 7 bases match TRBD1. CDR1 is MNHEY and CDR2 is SVGAGI in the germline V gene. V lost 6 bases, J lost 5 bases, and 10 bases stayed unmatched. The CDR3 runs 14 residues. CDR3 coding DNA: TGTGCCAGCAGCCGCGACAGGGTCTGGGACGAGCAGTACTTC. Translated, it gives CASSRDRVWDEQYF.

This clone has a handful of counts. The chain joins TRBV15 to TRBJ2-5; 8 bases fit TRBD2. The V gene end was trimmed by 0 bases and the J gene end by 4 bases; junction bases not matched to a gene: 10. The CDR3 totals 17 residues. Germline values: CDR1 LNHNV, CDR2 YYDKDF (reference sequence). CDR3 amino acids: CATSRDQTVAGGETQYF. The CDR3 nucleotides are TGTGCCACCAGCAGAGATCAAACGGTTGCGGGGGGAGAGACCCAGTACTTC.

This clone was observed once. The rearrangement joins TRBV24-1 to TRBJ2-3, with D maybe TRBD2 (6 bases). V lost 4 bases and J 0 bases, leaving 13 bases between the germline ends. The V gene's germline CDR1 is KGHDR and CDR2 SFDVKD. CDR3 length equals 16 residues. CDR3 sequence: CATSDPTGTSTDTQYF. CDR3 nucleotides: TGTGCCACCAGTGACCCAACGGGGACTAGCACAGATACGCAGTATTTT.

This clone was counted at least ten times. The V gene is TRBV4-1, the J gene TRBJ2-5; D is possibly TRBD1 or TRBD2 (5 bases each). The CDR3 loop spans 18 amino acids. Per the germline V gene, CDR1 is MGHRA and CDR2 is YSYEKL. Trimming left V 3 bases short and J 3 bases short, with 23 bases between. In DNA form, the CDR3 reads TGCGCCAGCAGCCACCCGATACGGGGCCGTCAAGAAAAAGAGACCCAGTACTTC. Amino acid sequence: CASSHPIRGRQEKETQYF.

V gene TRBV3-1 (or the pseudogene TRBV3-2) combines with J gene TRBJ2-7; D is ambiguous. Germline V lookup: CDR1 LGHDT, CDR2 YNNKEL (reference sequence). Trimming took 3 bases from V and 2 from J, leaving 8 bases between them. The CDR3 is made up of 13 amino acids. This chain's CDR3 is CASSHEGPYEQYF. The CDR3 bases are TGTGCCAGCAGCCATGAAGGGCCCTACGAGCAGTACTTC.

The rearrangement uses TRBV2 and TRBJ2-2; D remains unclear. The CDR3 totals 14 residues. The V end lost 1 base, the J end lost 2 bases, and 5 bases lay between the germline ends. Per the germline V gene, CDR1 is SNHLY and CDR2 is FYNNEI. CDR3: CASSEGTNTGELFF. DNA of the CDR3: TGTGCCAGCAGTGAAGGCACCAACACCGGGGAGCTGTTTTTT.